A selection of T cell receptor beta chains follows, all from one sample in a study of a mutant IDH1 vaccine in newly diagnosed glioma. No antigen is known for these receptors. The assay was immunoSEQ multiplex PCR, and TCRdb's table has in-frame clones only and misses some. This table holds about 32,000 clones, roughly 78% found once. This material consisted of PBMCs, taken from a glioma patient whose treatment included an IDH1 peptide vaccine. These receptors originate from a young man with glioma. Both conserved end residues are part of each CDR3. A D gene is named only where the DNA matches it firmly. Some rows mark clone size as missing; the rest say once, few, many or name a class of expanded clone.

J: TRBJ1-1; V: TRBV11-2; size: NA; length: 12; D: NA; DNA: TGTGCCAGCCGAGGGATGGGGGCTGAAGCTTTCTTT; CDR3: CASRGMGAEAFF
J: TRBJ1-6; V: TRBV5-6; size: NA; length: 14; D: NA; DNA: TGTGCCAGCAGTTATGACACCGGGAATTCACCCCTCCACTTT; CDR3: CASSYDTGNSPLHF
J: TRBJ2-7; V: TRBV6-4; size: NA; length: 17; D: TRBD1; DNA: TGTGCCAGCAGTGACTCGTTTAGGGGGCGAAGCTCCTACGAGCAGTACTTC; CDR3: CASSDSFRGRSSYEQYF
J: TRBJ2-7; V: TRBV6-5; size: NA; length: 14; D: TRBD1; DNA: TGTGCCAGCAGCCCTGACAGGGGGACCCACGAGCAGTACTTC; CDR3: CASSPDRGTHEQYF
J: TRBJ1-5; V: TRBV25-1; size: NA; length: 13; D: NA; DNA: TGTGCCAGCAGTCAGGTGGGGTCCGGGCCCCAGCATTTT; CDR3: CASSQVGSGPQHF
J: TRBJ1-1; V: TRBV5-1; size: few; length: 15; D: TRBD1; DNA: TGCGCCAGCTCTCGGGACGGGACAGGGTCGGCGGGAGCTTTCTTT; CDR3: CASSRDGTGSAGAFF
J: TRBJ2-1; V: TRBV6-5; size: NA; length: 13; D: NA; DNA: TGTGCCAGCCGGGACATCTCGACCAATGAGCAGTTCTTC; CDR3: CASRDISTNEQFF
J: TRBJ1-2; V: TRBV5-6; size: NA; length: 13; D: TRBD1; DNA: TGTGCCAGCAGCCACGGGACAGGGGAGGGCTACACCTTC; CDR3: CASSHGTGEGYTF
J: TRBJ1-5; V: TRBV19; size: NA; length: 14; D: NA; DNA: TGTGCCAGTAGTATTCGGGATCTCAATCAGCCCCAGCATTTT; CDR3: CASSIRDLNQPQHF
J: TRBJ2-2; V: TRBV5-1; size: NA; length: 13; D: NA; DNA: TGCGCCAGCAGCTTGCCGACAACCGGGGAGCTGTTTTTT; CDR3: CASSLPTTGELFF
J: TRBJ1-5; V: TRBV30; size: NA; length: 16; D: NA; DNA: TGTGCCTGGAGTGTACGCGGTGGGGCTAGCAATCAGCCCCAGCATTTT; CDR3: CAWSVRGGASNQPQHF
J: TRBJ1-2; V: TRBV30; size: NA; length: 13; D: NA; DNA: TGTGCCTGGACCCCTGCCGACCCCTATGGCTACACCTTC; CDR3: CAWTPADPYGYTF
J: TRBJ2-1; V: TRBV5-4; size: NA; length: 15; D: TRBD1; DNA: TGTGCCAGCAGCTTGGCCAGGGGGAATCACAATGAGCAGTTCTTC; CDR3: CASSLARGNHNEQFF
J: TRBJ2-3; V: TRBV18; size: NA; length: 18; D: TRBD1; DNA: TGTGCCAGCTCACCGACGGGACAGGGGGCCCTATTGCGGGATACGCAGTATTTT; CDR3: CASSPTGQGALLRDTQYF
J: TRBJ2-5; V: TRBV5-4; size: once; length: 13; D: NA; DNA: TGTGCCAGCAGCCCAGAAAGTACCGAGACCCAGTACTTC; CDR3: CASSPESTETQYF
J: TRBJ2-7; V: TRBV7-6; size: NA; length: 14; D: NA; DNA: TGTGCCAGCAGCGAAGGAGGCCCCAAGGTAGAGCAGTACTTC; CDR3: CASSEGGPKVEQYF
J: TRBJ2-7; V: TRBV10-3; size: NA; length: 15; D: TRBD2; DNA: TGTGCCATCAGTGAGTCCCGGGGGGGAGCCTACGAGCAGTACTTC; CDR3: CAISESRGGAYEQYF
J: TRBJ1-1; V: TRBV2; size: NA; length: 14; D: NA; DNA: TGTGCCAGCAGCGGCAGAGGGGGTTATACTGAAGCTTTCTTT; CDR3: CASSGRGGYTEAFF
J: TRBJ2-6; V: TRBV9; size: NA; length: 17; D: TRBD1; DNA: TGTGCCAGCAGCCCATGGGACAGGGGGTCTGGGGCCAACGTCCTGACTTTC; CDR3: CASSPWDRGSGANVLTF
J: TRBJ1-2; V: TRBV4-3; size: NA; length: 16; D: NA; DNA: TGCGCCAGCAGCCAAGTTATGCCTTCTAATAACTATGGCTACACCTTC; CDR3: CASSQVMPSNNYGYTF
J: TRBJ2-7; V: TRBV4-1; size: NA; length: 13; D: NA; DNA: TGCGCCAGCAGCCAGGGAGCCTCCTACGAGCAGTACTTC; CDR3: CASSQGASYEQYF
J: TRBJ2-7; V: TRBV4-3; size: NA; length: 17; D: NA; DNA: TGCGCCAGCAGTCCACCGGGGGGATCTGAGGGGGACTACGAGCAGTACTTC; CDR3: CASSPPGGSEGDYEQYF
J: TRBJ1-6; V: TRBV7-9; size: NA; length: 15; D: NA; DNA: TGTGCCAGCCCCTCGGGCCCTACCTATAATTCACCCCTCCACTTT; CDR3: CASPSGPTYNSPLHF
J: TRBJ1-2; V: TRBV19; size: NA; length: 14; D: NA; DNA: TGTGCCAGTAGTACGCAGACCACTAACTATGGCTACACCTTC; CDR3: CASSTQTTNYGYTF
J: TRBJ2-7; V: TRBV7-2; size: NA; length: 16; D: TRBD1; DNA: TGTGCCAGCAGCTCATCCGGGACAGGGGCGTTCTACGAGCAGTACTTC; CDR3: CASSSSGTGAFYEQYF
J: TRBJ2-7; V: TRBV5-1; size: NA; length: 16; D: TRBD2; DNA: TGCGCCAGCAGCTTTGAACTAGCGGGAGGGACGCACGAGCAGTACTTC; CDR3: CASSFELAGGTHEQYF
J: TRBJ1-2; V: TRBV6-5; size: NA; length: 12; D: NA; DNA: TGTGCCAGCAGTACTTTTCTGGGTGGCTACACCTTC; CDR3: CASSTFLGGYTF
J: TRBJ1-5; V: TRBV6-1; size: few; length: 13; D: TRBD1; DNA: TGTGCCAGCAGCAGACAGGGGAATCAGCCCCAGCATTTT; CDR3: CASSRQGNQPQHF
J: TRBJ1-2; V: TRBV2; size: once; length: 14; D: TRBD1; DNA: TGTGCCAGCATCCTGGACAGGGGAAACTATGGCTACACCTTC; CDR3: CASILDRGNYGYTF
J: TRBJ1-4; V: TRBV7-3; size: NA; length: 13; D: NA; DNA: TGTGCCAGCAGCTTCAGCGCTACTGGAAAACTGTTTTTT; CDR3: CASSFSATGKLFF
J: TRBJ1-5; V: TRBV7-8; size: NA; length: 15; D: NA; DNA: TGTGCCAGCAGCTTAGTAGCGGGGCCCCATCAGCCCCAGCATTTT; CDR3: CASSLVAGPHQPQHF
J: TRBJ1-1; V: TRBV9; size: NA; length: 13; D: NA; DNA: TGTGCCAGCAGCTCCACACCGAACACTGAAGCTTTCTTT; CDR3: CASSSTPNTEAFF
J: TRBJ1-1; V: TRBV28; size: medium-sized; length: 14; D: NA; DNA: TGTGCCAGCAGTCTAGGGGACTTGAACACTGAAGCTTTCTTT; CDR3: CASSLGDLNTEAFF
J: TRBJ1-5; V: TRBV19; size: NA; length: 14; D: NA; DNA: TGTGCCAGTAGTCGGGAGGTTAGCAATCAGCCCCAGCATTTT; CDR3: CASSREVSNQPQHF
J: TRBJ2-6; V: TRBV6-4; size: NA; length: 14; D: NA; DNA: TGTGCCAGCAGTGACGGCTCTGGGGCCAACGTCCTGACTTTC; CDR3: CASSDGSGANVLTF
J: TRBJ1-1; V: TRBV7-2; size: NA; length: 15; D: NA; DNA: TGTGCCAGCACCTATACACTAGGACAGAGCACTGAAGCTTTCTTT; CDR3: CASTYTLGQSTEAFF
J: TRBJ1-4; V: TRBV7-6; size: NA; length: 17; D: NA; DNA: TGTGCCAGCAGCGCATATTATCCCACGGGTGGAGGGGAAAAACTGTTTTTT; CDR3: CASSAYYPTGGGEKLFF